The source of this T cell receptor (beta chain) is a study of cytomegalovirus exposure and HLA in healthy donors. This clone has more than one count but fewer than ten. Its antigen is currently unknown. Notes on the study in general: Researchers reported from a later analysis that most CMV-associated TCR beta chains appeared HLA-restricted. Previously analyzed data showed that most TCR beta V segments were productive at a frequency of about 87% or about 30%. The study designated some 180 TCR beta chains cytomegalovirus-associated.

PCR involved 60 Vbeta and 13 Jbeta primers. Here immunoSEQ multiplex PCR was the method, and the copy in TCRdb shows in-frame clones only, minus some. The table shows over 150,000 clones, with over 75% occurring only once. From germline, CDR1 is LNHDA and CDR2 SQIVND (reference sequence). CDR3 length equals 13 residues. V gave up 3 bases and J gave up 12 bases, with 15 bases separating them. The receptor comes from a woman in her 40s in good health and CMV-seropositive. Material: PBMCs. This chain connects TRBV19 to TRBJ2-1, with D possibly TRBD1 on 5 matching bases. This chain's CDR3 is CASSITGAIVQFF. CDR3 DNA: TGTGCCAGTAGTATTACAGGTGCAATCGTGCAGTTCTTC.